This is a list of T cell receptor beta chains from one sample in a study of T-cell reconstitution after alpha-beta-depleted transplantation in children. Each CDR3 protein is one row after TCRdb ran MiXCR on the PCR reads. In the table there are about 980,000 distinct CDR3 sequences, around 30% of which are singletons. The sample was PBMCs, mostly from graft donor cells, taken 360 days after TCRalphabeta/CD19-depleted stem cell transplant. The receptors were gathered from a boy in the first two years of life who had a stem cell transplant for SCID, so the T cells may come from the graft donor. The CDR3 runs from the conserved cysteine through the conserved F or W. D genes are given only for firm matches. Some rows have no size entry. The others give once, few or many, or a class for an expanded clone.

D,J,V,size,CDR3,DNA
TRBD1,TRBJ2-7,TRBV27,few,CASVGPGQHEQYF,TGTGCCAGCGTCGGCCCGGGACAGCACGAGCAGTACTTC
-,TRBJ2-1,TRBV10-3,-,CAISTPVDHNEQFF,TGTGCCATCAGTACCCCCGTGGACCACAATGAGCAGTTCTTC
-,TRBJ1-3,TRBV5-1,-,CASSFQGPGNTIYF,TGCGCCAGCAGCTTCCAGGGCCCTGGAAACACCATATATTTT
TRBD1,TRBJ1-4,TRBV4-2,-,CASSQDRDRAGSSTNEKLFF,TGTGCCAGCAGCCAAGATCGGGACAGGGCTGGGAGTTCAACTAATGAAAAACTGTTTTTT
TRBD1,TRBJ2-5,TRBV12-3/TRBV12-4,few,CASTQTGAVFLQETQYF,TGTGCCAGCACACAGACAGGGGCCGTATTCCTCCAAGAGACCCAGTACTTC
-,TRBJ2-1,TRBV29-1,-,CSVLGLKENNEQFF,TGCAGCGTTTTAGGTCTGAAGGAGAACAATGAGCAGTTCTTC
-,TRBJ2-5,TRBV21-1,few,CASSKSDRGTQYF,TGTGCCAGCAGCAAATCAGACAGGGGGACCCAGTACTTC
-,TRBJ2-5,TRBV28,-,CASSLPMQDQETQYF,TGTGCCAGCAGTTTACCGATGCAGGACCAAGAGACCCAGTACTTC
TRBD2,TRBJ2-1,TRBV20-1,-,CSAINSGSPYNEQFF,TGCAGTGCCATTAATAGCGGGTCCCCCTACAATGAGCAGTTCTTC
-,TRBJ1-3,TRBV9,-,CASSVADSGNTIYF,TGTGCCAGCAGCGTAGCAGACTCTGGAAACACCATATATTTT
TRBD2,TRBJ2-2,TRBV9,-,CASSVGITGRGGTGELFF,TGTGCCAGCAGCGTAGGGATCACTGGGCGGGGGGGCACCGGGGAGCTGTTTTTT
-,TRBJ2-7,TRBV2,-,CASSMRQVSYEQYF,TGTGCCAGCAGCATGAGACAGGTCTCCTACGAGCAGTACTTC
-,TRBJ2-7,TRBV7-2,-,CASSLASHRPYEQYF,TGTGCCAGCAGCTTAGCGTCTCACAGGCCCTACGAGCAGTACTTC
-,TRBJ2-7,TRBV20-1,-,CSAKSLGTSLYEQYF,TGCAGTGCGAAGAGCCTCGGTACATCCCTCTACGAGCAGTACTTC
TRBD2,TRBJ2-3,TRBV7-6,-,CASSLAQAGLTDTQYF,TGTGCCAGCAGCTTAGCCCAAGCGGGACTAACAGATACGCAGTATTTT
TRBD1,TRBJ2-3,TRBV20-1,-,CSARDRDLYTQYF,TGCAGTGCTAGGGACAGGGACCTTTATACGCAGTATTTT
-,TRBJ2-1,TRBV7-3,few,CASSLVGGGPDGFF,TGTGCCAGCAGCTTAGTAGGAGGCGGGCCCGACGGGTTCTTC
-,TRBJ2-7,TRBV20-1,-,CSARVSGTAVYF,TGCAGTGCTAGGGTTTCCGGGACCGCGGTTTACTTC
-,TRBJ1-5,TRBV18,-,CASSGAQGMNQPQHF,TGTGCCAGCTCAGGAGCACAGGGTATGAATCAGCCCCAGCATTTT
TRBD2,TRBJ2-1,TRBV19,-,CASSISTSGGYNEQFF,TGTGCCAGTAGTATTTCGACTAGCGGGGGGTACAATGAGCAGTTCTTC
-,TRBJ1-1,TRBV19,-,CASRNSGHTEAFF,TGTGCCAGTAGGAACAGCGGTCACACTGAAGCTTTCTTT
-,TRBJ2-3,TRBV12-3/TRBV12-4,-,CASSLQGQSTDTQYF,TGTGCCAGCAGTTTGCAGGGCCAGTCCACAGATACGCAGTATTTT
-,TRBJ1-1,TRBV12-3/TRBV12-4,-,CASSSMDGRYRTEAFF,TGTGCCAGCAGTTCCATGGACGGGCGGTATAGGACTGAAGCTTTCTTT
-,TRBJ1-1,TRBV20-1,-,CSANPDTMNTEAFF,TGCAGTGCTAATCCGGACACCATGAACACTGAAGCTTTCTTT
-,TRBJ1-3,TRBV7-2,-,CASSLSHVSGNTIYF,TGTGCCAGCAGCTTATCTCACGTCTCTGGAAACACCATATATTTT
-,TRBJ1-2,TRBV20-1,-,CSARVLTGDQPAYGYTF,TGCAGTGCTAGAGTATTAACAGGCGACCAACCGGCATATGGCTACACCTTC
-,TRBJ2-3,TRBV11-1,-,CASSFWMGVPPRTDTQYF,TGTGCCAGCAGCTTCTGGATGGGGGTCCCACCACGCACAGATACGCAGTATTTT
-,TRBJ2-1,TRBV4-3,few,CASSQAEGGRVHEQFF,TGCGCCAGCAGCCAAGCTGAGGGGGGGCGAGTTCATGAGCAGTTCTTC
-,TRBJ1-3,TRBV19,-,CASSSGLPSGNTIYF,TGTGCCAGTAGTTCAGGTTTACCCTCTGGAAACACCATATATTTT
-,TRBJ2-5,TRBV20-1,few,CSARTGAQETQYF,TGCAGTGCTAGAACGGGGGCCCAAGAGACCCAGTACTTC
-,TRBJ2-3,TRBV18,few,CASTGTRSDTQYF,TGTGCCAGCACCGGGACTCGATCAGATACGCAGTATTTT
-,TRBJ2-3,TRBV5-1,few,CASHQGGTDRRTDTQYF,TGCGCCAGCCATCAGGGGGGGACGGATAGGCGCACAGATACGCAGTATTTT
-,TRBJ2-7,TRBV29-1,-,CSVEEYGVEQYF,TGCAGCGTTGAAGAGTATGGGGTCGAGCAGTACTTC
-,TRBJ1-5,TRBV9,-,CASSVSPGQPQHF,TGTGCCAGCAGCGTCTCCCCCGGGCAGCCCCAGCATTTT
TRBD2,TRBJ2-1,TRBV3-1,-,CASSLSGGARNEQFF,TGTGCCAGCAGCCTCAGCGGGGGGGCGAGGAATGAGCAGTTCTTC
-,TRBJ2-7,TRBV15,many,CATSRDLRGNEQYF,TGTGCCACCAGCAGAGATCTTAGGGGGAATGAGCAGTACTTC
TRBD1,TRBJ2-3,TRBV18,few,CASSPRLGTGVTDTQYF,TGTGCCAGCTCACCGCGTCTCGGGACAGGGGTCACAGATACGCAGTATTTT
-,TRBJ1-6,TRBV12-3/TRBV12-4,-,CASSPRRDNSPLHF,TGTGCCAGCAGCCCGAGACGGGATAATTCACCCCTCCACTTT
-,TRBJ2-1,TRBV20-1,few,CSAREVGYGLYNEQFF,TGCAGCGCCAGAGAGGTTGGATATGGCCTCTACAATGAGCAGTTCTTC
-,TRBJ2-7,TRBV6-4,-,CASNSKAALTYEQYF,TGTGCCAGCAATTCGAAGGCAGCTCTTACCTACGAGCAGTACTTC
-,TRBJ1-1,TRBV7-2,few,CASSPRAYTGRNTEAFF,TGTGCCAGCAGCCCTCGCGCGTACACAGGGAGGAACACTGAAGCTTTCTTT
TRBD1,TRBJ2-1,TRBV18,few,CASSPGTAYYNEQFF,TGTGCCAGCTCACCGGGGACAGCGTACTACAATGAGCAGTTCTTC
TRBD2,TRBJ2-3,TRBV9,-,CASSVGEGRGISTDTQYF,TGTGCCAGCAGCGTAGGGGAGGGGAGGGGAATCAGCACAGATACGCAGTATTTT
-,TRBJ2-5,TRBV7-2,-,CASSSGPIEETQYF,TGTGCCAGCAGCTCCGGCCCTATAGAAGAGACCCAGTACTTC
TRBD2,TRBJ2-1,TRBV2,-,CASSPTLAGGQNEQFF,TGTGCCAGCAGTCCCACTCTAGCGGGGGGGCAAAATGAGCAGTTCTTC
-,TRBJ1-1,TRBV7-9,-,CASTNPTGRMNTEAFF,TGTGCCAGCACCAACCCGACAGGACGGATGAACACTGAAGCTTTCTTT
TRBD1,TRBJ2-5,TRBV9,few,CASSVRTGTGEETQYF,TGTGCCAGCAGCGTAAGGACCGGGACAGGGGAAGAGACCCAGTACTTC
TRBD2,TRBJ2-3,TRBV4-1,-,CASSQCGLAYDTQYF,TGCGCCAGCAGCCAATGCGGACTAGCTTATGATACGCAGTATTTT
-,TRBJ1-4,TRBV15,-,CATSKAGKATNEKLFF,TGTGCCACCAGCAAGGCAGGCAAGGCAACTAATGAAAAACTGTTTTTT
TRBD2,TRBJ2-1,TRBV5-1,-,CASSGGTSVSDEQFF,TGCGCCAGCAGCGGCGGGACTAGCGTTTCCGATGAGCAGTTCTTC
TRBD1,TRBJ2-1,TRBV6-1,-,CASSRQGGDNEQFF,TGTGCCAGCAGCCGACAGGGTGGGGACAATGAGCAGTTCTTC
TRBD1,TRBJ1-6,TRBV7-8,-,CASSLAGTGGNSPLHF,TGTGCCAGCAGCTTAGCCGGGACAGGTGGGAATTCACCCCTCCACTTT
-,TRBJ2-2,TRBV6-1,few,CASSRSRGDTGELFF,TGTGCCAGCAGTCGAAGCCGAGGGGACACCGGGGAGCTGTTTTTT
-,TRBJ2-2,TRBV28,many,CASSLGGRYTGELFF,TGTGCCAGCAGTTTAGGCGGCAGATACACCGGGGAGCTGTTTTTT
TRBD2,TRBJ2-5,TRBV5-1,-,CASSRTGTRGSQETQYF,TGCGCCAGCAGCCGAACCGGGACTAGAGGGTCTCAAGAGACCCAGTACTTC
TRBD1,TRBJ1-1,TRBV25-1,-,CASMGTGSEATEAFF,TGTGCCAGCATGGGGACAGGGTCGGAGGCCACTGAAGCTTTCTTT
TRBD1,TRBJ2-5,TRBV20-1,-,CSARQGARIAGETQYF,TGCAGTGCACGACAGGGGGCACGGATAGCGGGGGAGACCCAGTACTTC
-,TRBJ1-1,TRBV5-5,-,CASSLWLTTEAFF,TGTGCCAGCAGCTTGTGGCTAACGACTGAAGCTTTCTTT